This passage covers 9 T cell receptor beta chains from one sample sequenced in a study of CD8 T cells in ankylosing spondylitis. No cognate antigen is known for these TCRs. Overall study results and limits: A TCR beta motif of 8 or 9 highly homologous variants appeared characteristic of ankylosing spondylitis blood.

MiXCR was run by TCRdb on the 5' RACE reads, yielding one entry per CDR3 protein. In the table there are around 890,000 distinct CDR3 sequences, approximately 12% of which are singletons. The sample was blood, either unsorted or a sorted T cell fraction (not recorded which). These receptors all come from a male donor with ankylosing spondylitis.

In this sample, this clonotype turned up a few times. The chain joins TRBV20-1 to TRBJ2-7; no clear D. V lost 4 bases and J 0 bases, leaving 10 bases between the germline ends. The germline gives CDR1 DFQATT, CDR2 SNEGSKA (reference sequence). CDR3 length: 13 amino acids. CDR3 in DNA: TGCAGTGCTACCCCCCGGAGCTCCTACGAGCAGTACTTC. Its translation is CSATPRSSYEQYF.

The chain employs TRBV7-8 and TRBJ1-5, with TRBD1 as a possible D gene (6 bases). CDR1 and CDR2 from the germline V gene are SGHVS and FQNEAQ. The CDR3 totals 19 residues. V dropped 1 base and J dropped 1 base, with 20 bases sitting between them. The CDR3 DNA follows: TGTGCCAGCAGCTTAGAGAGGTTTACAGGGCTCCCAAGCAATCAGCCCCAGCATTTT. Protein product: CASSLERFTGLPSNQPQHF.

This clonotype has a handful of counts. The chain joins TRBV7-2 to TRBJ2-5; D unclear. The CDR3 sequence is 14 residues long. Germline CDR1 reads SGHTA; CDR2 reads FQGNSA. V lost 6 bases to trimming and J lost 3 bases, with 14 bases between them. The CDR3 spells CASRTHRGKETQYF. The DNA of the CDR3 is TGTGCCAGCAGAACGCACCGAGGAAAAGAGACCCAGTACTTC.

In its sample, this clonotype was seen a few times. The chain carries TRBV12-3 or TRBV12-4 and TRBJ2-2; 10 bases agree with TRBD2. The CDR3 is 16 amino acids. With 1 base clipped from V and 7 bases from J, the junction kept 6 bases outside the gene matches. The CDR3 region is CASSLVIAGGRGELFF. CDR3 in DNA: TGTGCCAGCAGTTTAGTAATAGCGGGAGGTCGCGGGGAGCTGTTTTTT.

This clonotype was seen a few times. This chain connects TRBV28 to TRBJ2-1, with 9 bases fitting TRBD1. Germline CDR1 is MDHEN and CDR2 is SYDVKM. V was clipped by 6 bases and J by 5 bases; unmatched bases: 8. CDR3 length equals 15 residues. In DNA, the CDR3 is TGTGCCAGCAGCCTGCAAGACAGGGGGAACAATGAGCAGTTCTTC. Its protein is CASSLQDRGNNEQFF.

This chain joins TRBV5-1 and TRBJ1-1; D may be TRBD1 (5 bases). The CDR3 has 17 residues. Trimming removed 1 base at V and 5 bases at J, with 21 bases between. The V gene's germline CDR1 is SGHRS and CDR2 YFSETQ. The CDR3 sequence: CASSLSDRGLRGTEAFF. For the CDR3, the DNA is TGCGCCAGCAGCTTGTCGGATCGAGGTTTGCGGGGGACTGAAGCTTTCTTT.

The V call is TRBV2, the J call TRBJ1-2, with D possibly being TRBD1 (5 bases). CDR3 length: 11 amino acids. The V end lost 4 bases, the J end lost 8 bases, and 8 bases lay between the germline ends. Germline CDR1 and CDR2: SNHLY and FYNNEI. CDR3 DNA sequence: TGTGCCAGCAGTGGAGGGGCGGGCTACACCTTC. Translating it yields CASSGGAGYTF.

This clonotype was seen at least ten times. CDR3 nucleotide sequence: TGTGCCAGCAGCTCTAGCGGGGGAATTAACACCGGGGAGCTGTTTTTT. It is translated as CASSSSGGINTGELFF. This sequence joins TRBV5-5 and TRBJ2-2, with 10 bases lining up with TRBD2. J was trimmed by 2 bases and V by 3 bases; bases with no gene match: 4. CDR1 is SGHKS, CDR2 YYEKEE, per germline (reference sequence). The CDR3 sequence is 16 residues long.

This clonotype was found many times. The V and J genes are TRBV12-3 or TRBV12-4 and TRBJ1-3; D ambiguous. The CDR3 loop spans 14 amino acids. V was cut by 6 bases and J by 0 bases, with 9 bases left in between. CDR3 coding DNA: TGTGCCAGCAGCCCGACCAGCTCTGGAAACACCATATATTTT. It is translated as CASSPTSSGNTIYF.